A single sample gave rise to the 3 T cell receptor beta chains below, sequenced in a study of cytomegalovirus exposure and HLA in healthy donors. The PCR ran on 60 Vbeta and 13 Jbeta primers. TCRdb's copy holds only in-frame clones and misses some; the assay was immunoSEQ multiplex PCR. This repertoire shows under 130,000 clones, 70% found once; its top ten account for roughly a tenth. The sequenced sample was PBMCs. These TCRs come from a man aged 40-50 years in good health and CMV-seropositive.

This chain joins TRBV7-7 and TRBJ2-2, with a weak D call TRBD2 (5 bases). The CDR3 sequence is 14 residues long. The germline gives CDR1 SSHAT, CDR2 FNYEAQ (reference sequence). V was cut by 4 bases and J by 0 bases, with 6 bases left in between. The CDR3 region has the DNA TGTGCCAGCAGCTCTAGCCCGAACACCGGGGAGCTGTTTTTT. This gives the protein CASSSSPNTGELFF.

J is TRBJ1-2 and V is TRBV5-6; possible D gene TRBD1, 6 bases. The CDR3 spans 14 residues. Germline V gene lookup returns CDR1 SGHDT and CDR2 YYEEEE. The V end lost 6 bases, the J end lost 4 bases, and 16 bases lay between the germline ends. CDR3 DNA sequence: TGTGCCAGCACCCTCGGACAGTTAAGCTATGGCTACACCTTC. Amino acid sequence: CASTLGQLSYGYTF.

The V and J genes are TRBV30 and TRBJ1-1; D possibly corresponds to TRBD1 (6 bases). V gave up 0 bases and J gave up 6 bases, with 11 bases separating them. The length of the CDR3 is 13 residues. Germline values: CDR1 GTSNPN, CDR2 SVGIG (reference sequence). The CDR3 region is CAWSVKGGAEAFF. Written as DNA, the CDR3 is TGTGCCTGGAGTGTAAAAGGGGGGGCTGAAGCTTTCTTT.